This T cell receptor (beta chain) is from a study of post-analysis software for immune sequencing data. For the study at large: The disease courses covered relapsing-remitting, secondary progressive and progressive-relapsing multiple sclerosis.

This clonotype was seen a few times. Its cognate antigen is unknown. At one of its ends the junction is not consistent with the germline gene, which may arise from a read error. Every TCR beta cDNA library bore unique molecular identifiers. TCRdb independently ran MiXCR on the PCR reads; one entry per CDR3 protein. The data hold 600,000 to 700,000 distinct CDR3 sequences, with around 64% observed a single time. CDR1 SSHAT and CDR2 FNYEAQ come from the germline V gene (reference sequence). This CDR3 is 16 amino acids long. Study findings and constraints: Controls' normalized Chao1 diversity significantly exceeded that of multiple sclerosis patients. Comparison of patients with controls showed roughly five TRBV segments more frequent in patients, TRBV5-6, TRBV5-1 and TRBV20-1 among them.

This TCR derives from a girl aged 2-9 years with multiple sclerosis. The specimen sequenced was blood. The chain employs TRBV7-7 and TRBJ2-1; possibly TRBD1 for D (6 bases). The chain's CDR3 is CASSSRGGAPYNEQFF. As DNA, the CDR3 is TGTGCTAGCAGTTCTAGAGGGGGAGCCCCCTACAATGAGCAGTTCTTC.